This entry lists 16 T cell receptor beta chains sequenced from one sample in a study of beta chain features in type 1 diabetes. Sequencing targeted expressed TCRB transcripts, as all isolated RNA had been reverse transcribed. Libraries were prepared by immunoSEQ multiplex PCR; TCRdb keeps only in-frame clonotypes and omits some of them. The repertoire consists of 350,000 to 450,000 clones, with over 11% occurring once and the leading ten covering approximately 0.035%. The sample comprised naive CD4+ T cells from blood. These receptors were collected from a man younger than 40 in good health.

This clone was recorded a few times. The chain carries TRBV29-1 and TRBJ1-2; 7 bases fit TRBD1. V was pared by 0 bases and J by 2 bases, with 0 bases of the junction left unmatched. The CDR3 has 13 amino acids. Germline loops: CDR1 SQVTM, CDR2 ANQGSEA. Here the CDR3 DNA reads TGCAGCGTTGAAGAGACAGGGAACTATGGCTACACCTTC. It is translated as CSVEETGNYGYTF.

This chain connects TRBV7-2 to TRBJ2-5; no firm D call. The ends were cut back, 2 bases at V and 1 base at J, with 5 bases in the middle. CDR3 length: 13 amino acids. Germline assignment: CDR1 SGHTA and CDR2 FQGNSA. CDR3 nucleotide sequence: TGTGCCAGCAGCTTATTTACCCAAGAGACCCAGTACTTC. Translated, it gives CASSLFTQETQYF.

V usage is TRBV6-5 and J usage is TRBJ2-7, with a weak D call TRBD1 (6 bases). Germline V gene sequence: CDR1 MNHEY, CDR2 SVGAGI. The CDR3 contains 13 residues. The V and J ends lost 5 bases and 3 bases respectively, with 11 bases between them. This CDR3 reads CASSAGAYYEQYF. The CDR3 DNA sequence: TGTGCCAGCAGTGCAGGGGCGTACTACGAGCAGTACTTC.

J is TRBJ2-1 and V is TRBV4-1; no firm D call. Germline V lookup: CDR1 MGHRA, CDR2 YSYEKL. This CDR3 comprises 15 residues. V was cut by 0 bases and J by 5 bases, with 11 bases left in between. CDR3 DNA: TGCGCCAGCAGCCAAGATACGGGCAGCCACAATGAGCAGTTCTTC. It is translated as CASSQDTGSHNEQFF.

This clone was seen a few times. V and J are TRBV7-2 and TRBJ2-6; a weak D match, TRBD1 (5 bases). This CDR3 region has 15 residues. CDR1 is SGHTA and CDR2 is FQGNSA in the germline V gene. The V end was cut by 4 bases, the J end by 0 bases, with 7 bases between. Here the CDR3 DNA reads TGTGCCAGCAGCTCACAGGTCTCTGGGGCCAACGTCCTGACTTTC. Amino acids: CASSSQVSGANVLTF.

This rearrangement joins TRBV21-1 to TRBJ2-5; the D segment call TRBD2 is taken from the table without a DNA check. TRBV21-1 is designated a pseudogene. This CDR3 comprises 19 residues. In DNA form, the CDR3 reads TGTGCCAGCAGCACGAGCCCCGAAACTAGCGGGACCGCCGGGGAGACCCAGTACTTC. Its protein is CASSTSPETSGTAGETQYF.

This clone showed up many times. In nucleotides, the CDR3 is TGTGCCAGCAGCCAATCACAGGGTGGTAACATTCAGTACTTC. This gives the protein CASSQSQGGNIQYF. The chain has TRBV14 and TRBJ2-4, with D possibly TRBD1 on 6 matching bases. V dropped 2 bases and J dropped 7 bases, with 12 bases sitting between them. Germline assignment: CDR1 SGHDN and CDR2 FVKESK. This CDR3 has 14 residues.

The CDR3 region is CASSGWHFQETQYF. The CDR3 DNA reads TGTGCCAGTAGTGGTTGGCACTTCCAAGAGACCCAGTACTTC. This chain links TRBV19 with TRBJ2-5; D gene unclear. CDR1 and CDR2 (germline): LNHDA, SQIVND (reference sequence). The CDR3 runs 14 residues. V lost 5 bases and J lost 1, with 11 bases in between. The whole variable domain, remainder taken from reference TRBV19 and TRBJ2-5, is DGGITQSPKYLFRKEGQNVTLSCEQNLNHDAMYWYRQDPGQGLRLIYYSQIVNDFQKGDIAEGYSVSREKKESFPLTVTSAQKNPTAFYLCASSGWHFQETQYFGPGTRLLVL.

The chain carries TRBV5-1 and TRBJ2-7; a weak D match, TRBD2 (6 bases). Trimming took off 0 bases at V and 7 bases at J, with 26 bases between the two ends. CDR1 SGHRS and CDR2 YFSETQ come from the germline V gene. This CDR3 is built from 18 residues. The chain's CDR3 is CASSLEVAGTPPRGEQYF. In DNA, the CDR3 is TGCGCCAGCAGCTTGGAGGTCGCTGGGACTCCTCCACGCGGGGAGCAGTACTTC.

In this sample, this clone turned up a few times. The sample contains more than one DNA sequence encoding this CDR3. V and J are TRBV7-9 and TRBJ2-1; no clear D gene. The CDR3 length is 11 residues. V was trimmed by 0 bases and J by 10 bases, leaving 4 bases between them. From germline, CDR1 is SEHNR and CDR2 FQNEAQ (reference sequence). The CDR3 is CASSLAYEQFF. Written as DNA, the CDR3 is TGTGCCAGCAGCTTAGCCTACGAGCAGTTCTTC. Full variable domain (outside the CDR3, taken from reference TRBV7-9 and TRBJ2-1): DTGVSQNPRHKITKRGQNVTFRCDPISEHNRLYWYRQTLGQGPEFLTYFQNEAQLEKSRLLSDRFSAERPKGSFSTLEIQRTEQGDSAMYLCASSLAYEQFFGPGTRLTVL.

The chain joins TRBV18 to TRBJ2-1; D might be TRBD1 or TRBD2, each matching 5 bases. The CDR3 covers 16 residues. V gave up 5 bases and J gave up 8 bases, with 22 bases separating them. Germline V CDR1 and CDR2: KGHSH, LQKENI. The DNA for the CDR3 is TGTGCCAGCTCAGGGACCCCAGGACCCACCTGGCATGAGCAGTTCTTC. It is translated as CASSGTPGPTWHEQFF.

This chain uses TRBV29-1 with TRBJ2-3; D perhaps matches TRBD1 (6 bases). The CDR3 length is 12 residues. Germline CDR1 SQVTM, CDR2 ANQGSEA. Trimming took 5 bases from V and 3 from J, leaving 9 bases between them. CDR3 in amino acids: CSVQQGTDTQYF. The DNA of the CDR3 is TGCAGCGTTCAACAGGGAACAGATACGCAGTATTTT.

The V and J genes are TRBV7-2 and TRBJ2-7; D unclear. The V gene lost 2 bases and the J gene lost 3 bases, with 5 bases spanning the gap. CDR1 and CDR2 (germline): SGHTA, FQGNSA. CDR3 size: 12 residues. CDR3 nucleotide sequence: TGTGCCAGCAGCTTAAAAAGCTACGAGCAGTACTTC. It encodes CASSLKSYEQYF.

This clone showed up just once. J is TRBJ2-5 and V is TRBV2; D remains ambiguous. Germline V lookup: CDR1 SNHLY, CDR2 FYNNEI. V lost 6 bases and J lost 4, with 6 bases in between. CDR3 length: 11 residues. CDR3 in amino acids: CASRAGETQYF. The CDR3 coding sequence is TGTGCCAGCAGGGCTGGAGAGACCCAGTACTTC.

This clone was counted a few times. The chain joins TRBV9 to TRBJ1-1; D remains unclear. This CDR3 is 12 amino acids long. V was trimmed by 4 bases and J by 6 bases, leaving 10 bases between them. The V gene's germline CDR1 is SGDLS and CDR2 YYNGEE. The CDR3 DNA follows: TGTGCCAGCAGCTCCCCCGGGTCTGAAGCTTTCTTT. It translates to CASSSPGSEAFF.

This rearrangement joins TRBV19 to TRBJ2-7; 8 bases line up with TRBD2. This CDR3 comprises 15 residues. Germline-derived CDR1 and CDR2 are LNHDA and SQIVND (reference sequence). With V trimmed by 3 bases and J by 9 bases, 13 bases remained unmatched. CDR3 DNA sequence: TGTGCCAGTAGTATGAACCGAGCGGGAGAGTCAAGGCAGTACGTC. Protein sequence: CASSMNRAGESRQYV.